The sample holds a few counts of the clone carrying this T cell receptor (beta chain). The record originates from a study of beta chain features in type 1 diabetes. Overall study context: Examination of sorted cells across all samples involved more than 85,000,000 cells.

Reverse transcription of all isolated RNA meant that expressed TCRB transcripts were sequenced. The repertoire was sequenced with immunoSEQ multiplex PCR; TCRdb's copy has only in-frame clones and lacks some. The sample consists of about 410,000 clones, 14% of them appearing once. The CDR3 is 16 amino acids. V lost 2 bases to trimming and J lost 0 bases, with 11 bases between them. Sequenced material: naive CD4+ T cells from blood. This chain uses TRBV23-1 with TRBJ2-4; D uncertain. TRBV23-1 belongs to the ORF category, with a function that is uncertain. The receptor was isolated from a man aged 25 to 45 in good health. CDR3 nucleotides: TGCGCCAGCAGTCAAGGGGATGGGATAGCCAAAAACATTCAGTACTTC. It translates to CASSQGDGIAKNIQYF.